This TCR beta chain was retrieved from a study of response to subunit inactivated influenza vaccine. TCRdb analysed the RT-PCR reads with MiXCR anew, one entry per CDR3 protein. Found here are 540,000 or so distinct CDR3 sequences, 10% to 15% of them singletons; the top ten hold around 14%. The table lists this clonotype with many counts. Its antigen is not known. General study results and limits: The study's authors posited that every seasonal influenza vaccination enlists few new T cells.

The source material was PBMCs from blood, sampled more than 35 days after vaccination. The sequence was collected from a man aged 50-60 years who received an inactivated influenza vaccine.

The CDR3 coding sequence is TGTGCCAGCAGCTTAGTTACAGGCACGAACACTGAAGCTTTCTTT. It encodes CASSLVTGTNTEAFF. This chain connects TRBV7-2 to TRBJ1-1; D may be TRBD1 (5 bases). CDR3 length equals 15 residues. V was trimmed by 1 base and J by 1 base, leaving 10 bases between them. Germline V CDR1 and CDR2: SGHTA, FQGNSA.